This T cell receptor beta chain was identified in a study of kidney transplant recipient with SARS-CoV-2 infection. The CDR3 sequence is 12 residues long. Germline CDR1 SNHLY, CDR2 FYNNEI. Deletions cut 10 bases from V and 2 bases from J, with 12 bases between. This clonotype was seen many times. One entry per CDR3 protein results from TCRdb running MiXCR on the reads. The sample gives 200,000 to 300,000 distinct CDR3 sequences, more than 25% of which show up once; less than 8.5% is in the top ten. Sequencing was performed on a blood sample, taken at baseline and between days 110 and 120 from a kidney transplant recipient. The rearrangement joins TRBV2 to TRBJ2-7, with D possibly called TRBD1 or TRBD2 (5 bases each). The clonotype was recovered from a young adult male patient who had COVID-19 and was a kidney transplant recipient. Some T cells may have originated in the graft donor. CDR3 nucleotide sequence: TGTGCCACCGGGGACCCCCCCTACGAGCAGTACTTC. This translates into CATGDPPYEQYF. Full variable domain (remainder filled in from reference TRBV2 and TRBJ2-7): EPEVTQTPSHQVTQMGQEVILRCVPISNHLYFYWYRQILGQKVEFLVSFYNNEISEKSEIFDDQFSVERPDGSNFTLKIRSTKLEDSAMYFCATGDPPYEQYFGPGTRLTVT.